These 5 T cell receptor beta chains came from one sample sequenced in a study of somatic mutations in cytotoxic T cells in rheumatoid arthritis. The protocol was immunoSEQ multiplex PCR, while the TCRdb copy is restricted to in-frame clones and leaves out a portion. In the table there are some 20,000 clones, less than 75% of which are singletons. Sequencing input: CD8+ T cells sorted from blood. These receptors all stem from a woman aged 55-70 years in good health.

The genes are TRBV6-5 and TRBJ1-1; 7 positions agree with TRBD1. V dropped 6 bases and J dropped 5; count of bases not matched to a gene: 6. The CDR3 has 13 amino acids. Germline CDR1 is MNHEY and CDR2 is SVGAGI. In DNA, the CDR3 is TGTGCCAGCAGCGGACAGGTTTGGACTGAAGCTTTCTTT. It is translated as CASSGQVWTEAFF.

V is TRBV4-1 and J is TRBJ1-1, with a possible D match to TRBD1 (5 bases). This CDR3 has 16 residues. CDR1 and CDR2 from the germline V gene are MGHRA and YSYEKL. Between the trimmed V and J ends, which lost 4 bases and 1 base, there was a span of 16 bases. CDR3 region: CASSRLRAGKNTEAFF. The CDR3 DNA follows: TGCGCCAGCAGCCGGTTGAGGGCAGGGAAGAACACTGAAGCTTTCTTT.

J is TRBJ2-7 and V is TRBV19; 7 bases match TRBD2. This CDR3 contains 11 residues. The V gene's germline CDR1 is LNHDA and CDR2 SQIVND (reference sequence). Losses at the gene ends were 8 bases for V and 5 bases for J; bases not matched to a gene: 3. The CDR3 here is CASGGGDEQYF. As DNA, the CDR3 is TGTGCCAGTGGGGGGGGTGACGAGCAGTACTTC.

This clone was seen a few times. The V and J genes are TRBV19 and TRBJ2-3; D is possibly TRBD2 (6 bases). V lost 7 bases, J lost 0 bases, and 20 bases lay in between. The CDR3 covers 17 residues. CDR1 and CDR2 from the germline V gene are LNHDA and SQIVND (reference sequence). CDR3 DNA: TGTGCCAGTACCCCTTACCGGCGGCTAGCGAGCACAGATACGCAGTATTTT. This gives the protein CASTPYRRLASTDTQYF.

The chain combines TRBV25-1 with TRBJ1-2, with a possible D match to TRBD1 (5 bases). The V and J ends lost 7 bases and 8 bases respectively, with 17 bases between them. The CDR3 totals 13 residues. Germline CDR1 is MGHDK and CDR2 is SYGVNS. In DNA, the CDR3 is TGTGCCAGCAACCCCAGTCCGGGGGGAGGCTACACCTTC. Protein sequence: CASNPSPGGGYTF.